The 28 T cell receptor beta chains listed next were all sequenced from one sample in a study of blood T cell repertoires in COVID-19. Method: immunoSEQ multiplex PCR; TCRdb's copy keeps in-frame clones and lacks some. The repertoire has 470,000 or so clones, roughly 89% of them found once; the top ten carry 4.3%. Sequencing was carried out using peripheral blood. These receptors came from a woman in her twenties or thirties with acute or convalescent COVID-19.

The chain recombines TRBV9 with TRBJ2-1; tentative D call: TRBD2 (7 bases). This CDR3 region has 16 residues. The V and J ends lost 3 bases and 2 bases respectively, with 15 bases between them. Germline assignment: CDR1 SGDLS and CDR2 YYNGEE. The CDR3 sequence: CASSAGGQGTYNEQFF. CDR3 nucleotides: TGTGCCAGCAGCGCCGGGGGGCAGGGCACCTACAATGAGCAGTTCTTC. Drawing the rest from reference TRBV9 and TRBJ2-1, the complete variable domain is DSGVTQTPKHLITATGQRVTLRCSPRSGDLSVYWYQQSLDQGLQFLIQYYNGEERAKGNILERFSAQQFPDLHSELNLSSLELGDSALYFCASSAGGQGTYNEQFFGPGTRLTVL.

In nucleotides, the CDR3 is TGCGCCAGCAAACCTAGCGGGGGGGCTAGAAGAACAGATACGCAGTATTTT. Amino acid sequence: CASKPSGGARRTDTQYF. The gene calls are TRBV5-1 and TRBJ2-3; 12 bases map to TRBD2. The CDR3 is 17 residues long. V dropped 6 bases and J dropped 3; count of bases not matched to a gene: 11. From germline, CDR1 is SGHRS and CDR2 YFSETQ.

The chain employs TRBV5-5 and TRBJ2-7; D is possibly TRBD2 (5 bases). Germline CDR1 reads SGHKS; CDR2 reads YYEKEE (reference sequence). The V end was cut by 6 bases, the J end by 9 bases, with 16 bases between. The length of the CDR3 is 12 residues. The CDR3 nucleotides read TGTGCCAGCATGAGTCCCGCGGGCGTGCAGTACTTC. Amino acid sequence: CASMSPAGVQYF.

This chain uses TRBV23-1 with TRBJ2-6; D gene uncertain. TRBV23-1 is known as an ORF, though its function is uncertain. V gave up 2 bases and J gave up 3 bases, with 11 bases separating them. The CDR3 has 16 amino acids. CDR3 amino acids: CASSQGPAGGANVLTF. The CDR3 DNA reads as TGCGCCAGCAGTCAAGGTCCTGCCGGTGGGGCCAACGTCCTGACTTTC.

The V call is TRBV24-1, the J call TRBJ1-5, with 8 bases that match TRBD1. CDR3 length: 13 residues. Per the germline V gene, CDR1 is KGHDR and CDR2 is SFDVKD. J lost 7 bases, V lost 10 bases, and 8 bases had no gene match. CDR3 sequence (DNA): TGTGCCACAAATTCGGCAGGGGGCCAGCCCCAGCATTTT. It encodes CATNSAGGQPQHF.

V and J are TRBV21-1 and TRBJ1-5. TRBV21-1 is labeled a pseudogene. The CDR3 totals 16 residues. CDR3: CASSKNQPDEGQPQHF. The CDR3 bases are TGTGCCAGCAGCAAAAATCAGCCGGACGAGGGACAGCCCCAGCATTTT.

V usage is TRBV2 and J usage is TRBJ1-4; maybe TRBD1 (5 bases). The CDR3 runs to 13 residues. V lost 6 bases and J 11 bases, leaving 16 bases between the germline ends. Germline assignment: CDR1 SNHLY and CDR2 FYNNEI. CDR3 region: CASSPGFALKLFF. The CDR3 DNA is TGTGCCAGCAGCCCAGGGTTCGCATTGAAACTGTTTTTT. The variable domain in full, completed from reference TRBV2 and TRBJ1-4, reads EPEVTQTPSHQVTQMGQEVILRCVPISNHLYFYWYRQILGQKVEFLVSFYNNEISEKSEIFDDQFSVERPDGSNFTLKIRSTKLEDSAMYFCASSPGFALKLFFGSGTQLSVL.

The CDR3 DNA reads TGTGCCAGCAGTCCTACAGGGGTAGGGGAGCAGTACTTC. Translating gives CASSPTGVGEQYF. The genes are TRBV12-3 or TRBV12-4 and TRBJ2-7; TRBD1 agrees at 7 bases. V was clipped by 5 bases and J by 7 bases; unmatched bases: 8. The CDR3 spans 13 residues.

The chain recombines TRBV18 with TRBJ2-5; D possibly corresponds to TRBD1 (6 bases). The germline gives CDR1 KGHSH, CDR2 LQKENI. There are 16 residues in the CDR3. Between the trimmed V and J ends, which lost 3 bases and 4 bases, there was a span of 18 bases. CDR3 in amino acids: CASSPSITQGSETQYF. As DNA, the CDR3 is TGTGCCAGCTCACCCTCGATTACACAGGGATCAGAGACCCAGTACTTC.

The gene calls are TRBV2 and TRBJ2-1, with TRBD2 identical over 8 bases. This CDR3 has 17 residues. Germline V gene sequence: CDR1 SNHLY, CDR2 FYNNEI. J was trimmed by 4 bases and V by 5 bases; bases with no gene match: 13. Here the CDR3 reads CASSSNALRGAYNEQFF. In DNA, the CDR3 is TGTGCCAGCAGTAGTAACGCTTTGCGGGGGGCTTACAATGAGCAGTTCTTC.

The chain has TRBV12-3 or TRBV12-4 and TRBJ1-2; unclear D gene. This CDR3 comprises 13 residues. V was pared by 3 bases and J by 2 bases, with 7 bases between. The CDR3 DNA reads as TGTGCCAGCAGTTTCGGGGAAAACTATGGCTACACCTTC. This gives the protein CASSFGENYGYTF.

CDR3 in DNA: TGTGCCAGCAGCTCGGGGGAGGTTCAGCCCCAGCATTTT. It is translated as CASSSGEVQPQHF. The V and J genes are TRBV28 and TRBJ1-5; D possibly corresponds to TRBD1 (5 bases). Germline lookup yields CDR1 MDHEN and CDR2 SYDVKM. The V and J ends lost 6 bases and 6 bases respectively, with 12 bases between them. This CDR3 is built from 13 residues.

This chain links TRBV16 with TRBJ1-5; 7 nucleotides match TRBD1. The CDR3 length is 15 residues. Germline V gives CDR1 KGHSY, CDR2 FQNENV. The ends lost 0 bases at V and 6 bases at J; junction bases unmatched: 5. The CDR3 here is CASSQSRQGFQPQHF. The CDR3 DNA sequence: TGTGCCAGCAGCCAATCCCGACAGGGATTTCAGCCCCAGCATTTT.

CDR3 sequence: CASSLRVANEQFF. The CDR3 DNA sequence: TGTGCCAGCAGTTTACGGGTAGCCAATGAGCAGTTCTTC. V and J are TRBV12-3 or TRBV12-4 and TRBJ2-1; D ambiguous. The CDR3 spans 13 residues. V dropped 2 bases and J dropped 6 bases, with 8 bases sitting between them.

This clone has only one observation. This sequence joins TRBV15 and TRBJ1-2; unclear D gene. Germline V lookup: CDR1 LNHNV, CDR2 YYDKDF (reference sequence). V was trimmed by 6 bases and J by 0 bases, leaving 5 bases between them. CDR3 size: 12 residues. CDR3 in amino acids: CATSTPNYGYTF. The CDR3 region has the DNA TGTGCCACCAGTACTCCTAACTATGGCTACACCTTC.

In DNA form, the CDR3 reads TGCGCCAGCACCCGGGATTTCGGAAACACCATATATTTT. It specifies CASTRDFGNTIYF. The chain has TRBV10-2 and TRBJ1-3; D remains unclear. The ends were cut back, 7 bases at V and 4 bases at J, with 11 bases in the middle. Per the germline V gene, CDR1 is WSHSY and CDR2 is SAAADI. This CDR3 contains 13 residues.

This rearrangement joins TRBV10-3 to TRBJ1-4; D uncertain. V lost 3 bases, J lost 5 bases, and 10 bases lay in between. The CDR3 extends over 14 amino acids. CDR1 is ENHRY, CDR2 SYGVKD, per germline. CDR3 amino acids: CAISDPEANEKLFF. CDR3 DNA sequence: TGTGCCATCAGTGATCCGGAGGCCAATGAAAAACTGTTTTTT.

The rearrangement links TRBV6-5 to TRBJ1-1, with TRBD1 matching over 11 bases. The CDR3 runs 15 residues. Germline V gene data show CDR1 as MNHEY and CDR2 as SVGAGI. The ends lost 5 bases at V and 4 bases at J; junction bases unmatched: 6. The CDR3 reads CASSLSGTGGTEAFF. For the CDR3, the DNA is TGTGCCAGCAGTCTCTCCGGGACAGGGGGCACTGAAGCTTTCTTT.

This chain links TRBV5-1 with TRBJ2-2, with a weak D call TRBD1 (5 bases). This CDR3 spans 13 amino acids. Germline lookup yields CDR1 SGHRS and CDR2 YFSETQ. Trimming took 6 bases from V and 7 from J, leaving 13 bases between them. The CDR3 region has the DNA TGCGCCAGCACTCTAGGGGATATCGGGGAGCTGTTTTTT. It specifies CASTLGDIGELFF. Variable domain in full (rest from reference TRBV5-1 and TRBJ2-2): KAGVTQTPRYLIKTRGQQVTLSCSPISGHRSVSWYQQTPGQGLQFLFEYFSETQRNKGNFPGRFSGRQFSNSRSEMNVSTLELGDSALYLCASTLGDIGELFFGEGSRLTVL.

A note on this clone: Distinct nucleotide sequences in the sample also encode this CDR3. V is TRBV25-1 and J is TRBJ2-5; D ambiguous. This CDR3 comprises 11 residues. V was pared by 3 bases and J by 4 bases, with 3 bases between. Germline loops: CDR1 MGHDK, CDR2 SYGVNS. CDR3 amino acids: CASSDRETQYF. DNA of the CDR3: TGTGCCAGCAGTGACAGAGAGACCCAGTACTTC.

The chain has TRBV5-1 and TRBJ2-7; 9 bases align to TRBD1. CDR1 and CDR2 (germline): SGHRS, YFSETQ. The CDR3 sequence is 17 residues long. V lost 0 bases, J lost 6 bases, and 13 bases stayed unmatched. CDR3 in amino acids: CASSLDVLDRGNSEQYF. CDR3 DNA: TGCGCCAGCAGCTTGGATGTTCTGGACAGGGGAAATAGCGAGCAGTACTTC.

The chain combines TRBV9 with TRBJ1-3, with TRBD1 matching over 7 bases. Germline values: CDR1 SGDLS, CDR2 YYNGEE. The J segment lost 0 bases and the V segment lost 3 bases, leaving 3 bases of the junction unmatched. This CDR3 has 15 amino acids. CDR3 DNA sequence: TGTGCCAGCAGCGCCGACAGGGTCTCTGGAAACACCATATATTTT. This gives the protein CASSADRVSGNTIYF.

The V and J genes are TRBV7-2 and TRBJ2-3; the match to TRBD2 covers 8 bases. Unmatched junction bases numbered 7, after V lost 5 bases and J lost 6 bases. Germline CDR1 is SGHTA and CDR2 is FQGNSA. The CDR3 consists of 14 residues. Here the CDR3 DNA reads TGTGCCAGCAGCCGCGGGGGGCCCGGGGATACGCAGTATTTT. This encodes CASSRGGPGDTQYF.

The CDR3 coding sequence is TGCGCCAGCAGCCAAGATGGGAGTTTGGGCACTGAAGCTTTCTTT. It yields the protein CASSQDGSLGTEAFF. This rearrangement joins TRBV4-1 to TRBJ1-1; no clear D gene. V lost 0 bases and J lost 4, with 12 bases in between. The CDR3 totals 15 residues. Germline V gene data show CDR1 as MGHRA and CDR2 as YSYEKL.

The genes are TRBV27 and TRBJ1-2, with D hard to call. The germline CDR1 and CDR2 sequences are MNHEY and SMNVEV (reference sequence). The CDR3 has 15 residues. V was cut by 5 bases and J by 3 bases, with 16 bases left in between. CDR3 region: CASSPFMRAHYGYTF. The CDR3 nucleotides are TGTGCCAGCAGTCCGTTTATGAGGGCTCACTATGGCTACACCTTC.

The gene calls are TRBV20-1 and TRBJ2-1, with D possibly matching TRBD2 (7 bases). Trimming took off 3 bases at V and 2 bases at J, with 14 bases between the two ends. Looked up from germline, CDR1 is DFQATT and CDR2 is SNEGSKA (reference sequence). This CDR3 is 15 amino acids long. The CDR3 DNA is TGCAGTGCTAGTTACGTGGGGGGGCCCTACAATGAGCAGTTCTTC. Protein: CSASYVGGPYNEQFF.

The chain has TRBV4-1 and TRBJ2-3, with 9 bases identical to TRBD2. The CDR3 loop spans 16 amino acids. V lost 3 bases and J lost 2; bases outside the gene matches: 6. CDR1 and CDR2 from the germline V gene are MGHRA and YSYEKL. CDR3 protein: CASSQIAGDPTDTQYF. Here the CDR3 DNA reads TGCGCCAGCAGCCAGATAGCGGGGGATCCCACAGATACGCAGTATTTT.

The chain links TRBV6-5 to TRBJ1-1; weak D call: TRBD1 (6 bases). In germline, CDR1 is MNHEY, CDR2 SVGAGI. The ends were cut back, 0 bases at V and 2 bases at J, with 10 bases in the middle. This CDR3 has 15 residues. DNA for the CDR3: TGTGCCAGCAGTTACTCTGCAGGGGACAACACTGAAGCTTTCTTT. As protein: CASSYSAGDNTEAFF.